The 2 T cell receptor beta chains presented below share a single source sample, sequenced in a study of cytomegalovirus exposure and HLA in healthy donors. In the PCR, 60 Vbeta and 13 Jbeta primers were used. Profiled with immunoSEQ multiplex PCR; TCRdb holds only in-frame clones, not every one. The sample holds 84,000 or so clones, 77% seen once. Sequencing was performed on PBMCs. The receptors here all came from a young man in good health and CMV-seronegative.

The chain links TRBV5-1 to TRBJ2-3; D gene uncertain. Germline CDR1 and CDR2: SGHRS and YFSETQ. The CDR3 has 15 amino acids. The germline V and J ends were trimmed by 0 bases and 0 bases, with 8 bases remaining between them. For the CDR3, the DNA is TGCGCCAGCAGCTTGGGGGCTTCTAGCACAGATACGCAGTATTTT. It yields the protein CASSLGASSTDTQYF.

The chain carries TRBV7-9 and TRBJ2-7; maybe TRBD2 (5 bases). V lost 5 bases to trimming and J lost 7 bases, with 33 bases between them. Looked up from germline, CDR1 is SEHNR and CDR2 is FQNEAQ (reference sequence). There are 19 residues in the CDR3. The CDR3 spells CASSRVSYSVARALEEQYF. The DNA for the CDR3 is TGTGCCAGCAGCCGTGTGTCTTATTCGGTAGCGAGAGCGTTGGAAGAGCAGTACTTC.